One sample yielded the 21 T cell receptor beta chains listed below, sequenced in a study of blood T cell repertoires in COVID-19. Profiling relied on immunoSEQ multiplex PCR, and the TCRdb table lists in-frame clones only, not all of them. The data hold 40,000 to 50,000 clones, with just under 85% observed a single time. The sample taken for sequencing was peripheral blood. The source of these receptors is a man aged 50 to 60 with active COVID-19.

J is TRBJ2-5 and V is TRBV7-9; the D gene is possibly TRBD2 (5 bases). Germline CDR1 is SEHNR and CDR2 is FQNEAQ (reference sequence). The CDR3 contains 16 residues. Trimming stripped 1 base from V and 4 bases from J, with 16 bases between. In DNA form, the CDR3 reads TGTGCCAGCAGCTTAGAAGGGAGCTCGATTTTAGAGACCCAGTACTTC. This sequence encodes CASSLEGSSILETQYF. The complete variable domain, with remaining parts taken from reference TRBV7-9 and TRBJ2-5, reads DTGVSQNPRHKITKRGQNVTFRCDPISEHNRLYWYRQTLGQGPEFLTYFQNEAQLEKSRLLSDRFSAERPKGSFSTLEIQRTEQGDSAMYLCASSLEGSSILETQYFGPGTRLLVL.

The J gene is TRBJ2-3, the V gene TRBV6-1; D gene ambiguous. Trimming left V 1 base short and J 6 bases short, with 11 bases between. The germline CDR1 and CDR2 sequences are MNHNS and SASEGT. There are 14 residues in the CDR3. CDR3 bases: TGTGCCAGCAGTGAAGTATGGAGTACTGATACGCAGTATTTT. This sequence encodes CASSEVWSTDTQYF.

The chain is built from TRBV2 and TRBJ2-3; 9 bases are a match to TRBD2. The J segment lost 9 bases and the V segment lost 6 bases, leaving 7 bases of the junction unmatched. This CDR3 spans 13 amino acids. Germline values: CDR1 SNHLY, CDR2 FYNNEI. The CDR3 region is CASRVREGVTQYF. Here the CDR3 DNA reads TGTGCCAGCAGAGTGCGGGAGGGAGTGACGCAGTATTTT.

The count of this clone is one. This chain joins TRBV3-1 (or the pseudogene TRBV3-2) and TRBJ2-2, with D maybe TRBD1 (6 bases). CDR3 size: 14 residues. Between the trimmed V and J ends, which lost 5 bases and 5 bases, there was a span of 12 bases. Germline CDR1 LGHDT, CDR2 YNNKEL (reference sequence). The CDR3 sequence: CASSGQGLTGELFF. DNA of the CDR3: TGTGCCAGCAGCGGGCAGGGGTTGACCGGGGAGCTGTTTTTT.

Note on this clone: Compared with germline, one end of the junction differs, possibly owing to a read error. The chain couples TRBV5-4 to TRBJ2-3, with 9 bases that match TRBD2. Germline CDR1 SGHNT, CDR2 YYREEE (reference sequence). This CDR3 contains 12 residues. The CDR3 reads CASSLGTSDSDF. For the CDR3, the DNA is TGTGCCAGCAGCTTGGGGACTAGCGATTCGGATTTT. Based on the CDR3 plus reference TRBV5-4 and TRBJ2-3, the full variable domain is ETGVTQSPTHLIKTRGQQVTLRCSSQSGHNTVSWYQQALGQGPQFIFQYYREEENGRGNFPPRFSGLQFPNYSSELNVNALELDDSALYLCASSLGTSDSDFGPGTRLTVL.

This chain joins TRBV4-1 and TRBJ2-7; maybe TRBD1 (5 bases). The CDR3 totals 16 residues. Germline V gene sequence: CDR1 MGHRA, CDR2 YSYEKL. With 0 bases removed from V and 2 bases from J, the gap between germline ends came to 14 bases. CDR3 region: CASSQDLLDTTYEQYF. The CDR3 DNA reads TGCGCCAGCAGCCAAGATCTGCTGGACACCACCTACGAGCAGTACTTC.

V usage is TRBV6-5 and J usage is TRBJ1-1; no clear D. V dropped 2 bases and J dropped 4 bases, with 11 bases sitting between them. The CDR3 length is 14 residues. Germline V gene data show CDR1 as MNHEY and CDR2 as SVGAGI. CDR3 region: CASSYRSGGTEAFF. The CDR3 DNA reads TGTGCCAGCAGTTACAGGTCAGGTGGCACTGAAGCTTTCTTT.

The chain employs TRBV12-3 or TRBV12-4 and TRBJ2-4; 9 bases are a match to TRBD1. V was pared by 4 bases and J by 9 bases, with 4 bases of the junction left unmatched. The CDR3 is 13 amino acids. For the CDR3, the DNA is TGTGCCAGCAGTTGGGACAGGGAACTCATTCAGTACTTC. As protein: CASSWDRELIQYF.

The chain carries TRBV5-1 and TRBJ2-1; perhaps TRBD1 as D (6 bases). Germline values: CDR1 SGHRS, CDR2 YFSETQ. The germline V and J ends were trimmed by 4 bases and 10 bases, with 18 bases remaining between them. CDR3 length: 14 residues. The DNA for the CDR3 is TGCGCCAGCAGCGGTCTACAGGGTGGCTGGGAGCAGTTCTTC. Encoded protein: CASSGLQGGWEQFF.

This clone has just one count. The genes are TRBV19 and TRBJ2-6; D may be TRBD2 (5 bases). The CDR3 extends over 16 amino acids. V was clipped by 5 bases and J by 0 bases, with 11 bases between them. The germline V gene encodes CDR1 LNHDA and CDR2 SQIVND (reference sequence). The CDR3 reads CASSVGGHSGANVLTF. CDR3 in DNA: TGTGCCAGTAGTGTTGGCGGGCACTCTGGGGCCAACGTCCTGACTTTC.

This rearrangement joins TRBV27 to TRBJ2-3, with D possibly TRBD2 on 6 matching bases. Trimming stripped 6 bases from V and 8 bases from J, with 24 bases between. From germline, CDR1 is MNHEY and CDR2 SMNVEV (reference sequence). The CDR3 is 16 residues long. The CDR3 nucleotides read TGTGCCAGCAGCCCGCTAGGGACTTCCCCGGCTGGTACGCAGTATTTT. Translated: CASSPLGTSPAGTQYF.

This clone came up a few times. The V call is TRBV27, the J call TRBJ1-5; 7 positions agree with TRBD1. The germline V gene encodes CDR1 MNHEY and CDR2 SMNVEV (reference sequence). V dropped 3 bases and J dropped 3; count of bases not matched to a gene: 5. This CDR3 comprises 15 residues. The CDR3 DNA is TGTGCCAGCAGTTTTTTAGGGGGCCTCAATCAGCCCCAGCATTTT. This codes for CASSFLGGLNQPQHF.

The chain has TRBV12-5 and TRBJ2-3, with D unresolved. This CDR3 has 12 residues. V was trimmed by 5 bases and J by 3 bases, leaving 6 bases between them. Germline lookup yields CDR1 LGHNT and CDR2 FRNRAP. Here the CDR3 reads CASGPSTDTQYF. The CDR3 coding sequence is TGTGCTAGTGGTCCCTCGACAGATACGCAGTATTTT.

V gene TRBV29-1 combines with J gene TRBJ2-7; D ambiguous. Trimming removed 4 bases at V and 3 bases at J, with 7 bases between. CDR3 length: 11 amino acids. Germline CDR1 and CDR2: SQVTM and ANQGSEA. The CDR3 bases are TGCAGCGTTGGGCAGAACTACGAGCAGTACTTC. It codes for CSVGQNYEQYF.

This clone was seen once. This chain uses TRBV3-1 (or the pseudogene TRBV3-2) with TRBJ1-1, with D maybe TRBD1 (5 bases). There are 12 residues in the CDR3. V lost 1 base and J 13 bases, leaving 13 bases between the germline ends. Looked up from germline, CDR1 is LGHDT and CDR2 is YNNKEL (reference sequence). The CDR3 bases are TGTGCCAGCAGCCAAGCCCGGGGGAAGGGTTTCTTT. Protein sequence: CASSQARGKGFF.

V and J are TRBV5-1 and TRBJ2-7; D perhaps matches TRBD1 (5 bases). This CDR3 comprises 14 residues. CDR1 is SGHRS and CDR2 is YFSETQ in the germline V gene. The V and J ends lost 3 bases and 2 bases respectively, with 12 bases between them. CDR3 bases: TGCGCCAGCAGCTGGACCCAGGGTCCCTACGAGCAGTACTTC. Translating gives CASSWTQGPYEQYF.

The chain couples TRBV30 to TRBJ1-6; 8 bases match TRBD1. The trim removed 3 bases at V and 10 bases at J, leaving 11 bases unmatched. Germline CDR1 GTSNPN, CDR2 SVGIG (reference sequence). The CDR3 sequence is 15 residues long. CDR3 DNA sequence: TGTGCCTGGAGCCGGGACAGGTACGACTCATCACCCCTCCACTTT. This gives the protein CAWSRDRYDSSPLHF.

The V gene is TRBV15, the J gene TRBJ2-7; weak D call: TRBD2 (6 bases). Germline lookup yields CDR1 LNHNV and CDR2 YYDKDF (reference sequence). The CDR3 spans 13 residues. The V and J ends lost 2 bases and 9 bases respectively, with 14 bases between them. The CDR3: CATSRPATSLQYF. The DNA for the CDR3 is TGTGCCACCAGCAGACCTGCAACTAGCCTGCAGTACTTC.

CDR3 residues: CASSTGSRPQGSYEQYF. CDR3 nucleotide sequence: TGTGCCAGCTCAACCGGGTCTCGACCCCAGGGCTCCTACGAGCAGTACTTC. V and J are TRBV18 and TRBJ2-7; TRBD1 might be the D (5 bases). This CDR3 contains 17 residues. V was cut by 5 bases and J by 0 bases, with 20 bases left in between. Germline CDR1 reads KGHSH; CDR2 reads LQKENI.

V is TRBV27 and J is TRBJ1-4; 8 nucleotides line up with TRBD1. Germline values: CDR1 MNHEY, CDR2 SMNVEV (reference sequence). J gave up 7 bases and V 4 bases, and 5 bases lay outside the gene matches. The CDR3 runs 14 residues. CDR3 coding DNA: TGTGCCAGCAGTTCACAGGGGGAGGGTGAAAAACTGTTTTTT. As protein: CASSSQGEGEKLFF. Full variable domain (remainder filled in from reference TRBV27 and TRBJ1-4): EAQVTQNPRYLITVTGKKLTVTCSQNMNHEYMSWYRQDPGLGLRQIYYSMNVEVTDKGDVPEGYKVSRKEKRNFPLILESPSPNQTSLYFCASSSQGEGEKLFFGSGTQLSVL.

This clone is medium-sized (0.01 to 0.1%) within its sample. This chain joins TRBV5-1 and TRBJ2-2, with D tentatively TRBD2 (5 bases). The length of the CDR3 is 16 residues. Germline assignment: CDR1 SGHRS and CDR2 YFSETQ. V was clipped by 4 bases and J by 4 bases, with 17 bases between them. The CDR3 here is CASSPDPRGVTGELFF. The CDR3 DNA follows: TGCGCCAGCAGCCCCGACCCCCGGGGAGTCACCGGGGAGCTGTTTTTT.